These 32 T cell receptor beta chains came from one sample sequenced in a study of regulatory T cells in long-lasting Graves disease (dated by TCRdb to about 2021). The library was obtained by multiplex PCR. TCRdb names Illumina HiSeq 4000 as the instrument used. To build TCR beta libraries, CDR3 regions were amplified by Arm-PCR using iRepertoire HTBI primers. TCRdb redid the processing of the public reads, applying fastp at Q25 and MiXCR, and retained in-frame beta chains. A single entry per CDR3 protein holds the most common genes and DNA from its merged rows. The sample table contains a few hundred thousand distinct CDR3 sequences; only one count was recorded for about 20% of them. The top ten clonotypes cover about a quarter of the sample. The time point label for this specimen denotes: persistent/refractory GD, antithyroid drugs over 5 years with positive TRAb. For both TCR sequencing and RNA sequencing, RNA was extracted from PBMCs using TRIzol.

This material consisted of peripheral blood mononuclear cells (PBMCs), taken when the disease was refractory, from a patient treated with antithyroid drugs. These receptors all come from a female donor with Graves disease.

This clonotype was counted ten times or more. The chain has TRBV6-1 and TRBJ2-5; D is possibly TRBD1 (6 bases). V shed 8 bases and J shed 2 bases, with 9 bases lying between them. The CDR3 is 12 residues long. The germline V gene encodes CDR1 MNHNS and CDR2 SASEGT. The CDR3 nucleotides read TGTGCCAGCGCGGACAGTCAAGAGACCCAGTACTTC. Encoded protein: CASADSQETQYF.

The chain couples TRBV29-1 to TRBJ2-2, with D perhaps TRBD2 (5 bases). The CDR3 loop spans 12 amino acids. Trimming shortened V by 2 bases and J by 4 bases, and 5 bases separated the two germline ends. Germline CDR1 SQVTM, CDR2 ANQGSEA. CDR3 DNA sequence: TGCAGCGTTGAACGGGGCACCGGGGAGCTGTTTTTT. It is translated as CSVERGTGELFF.

This chain's CDR3 is CASSLAIELVAGELFF. CDR3 in DNA: TGTGCCAGCAGCTTAGCGATAGAACTAGTGGCCGGGGAGCTGTTTTTT. The V gene is TRBV7-9, the J gene TRBJ2-2, with a weak D call TRBD2 (5 bases). The CDR3 sequence is 16 residues long. Germline V gene sequence: CDR1 SEHNR, CDR2 FQNEAQ (reference sequence). V lost 0 bases and J 6 bases, leaving 14 bases between the germline ends.

In this sample, this clonotype turned up many times. The rearrangement joins TRBV7-2 to TRBJ1-5; D is unresolved. The CDR3 length is 16 residues. The V gene's germline CDR1 is SGHTA and CDR2 FQGNSA. V lost 2 bases and J 2 bases, leaving 13 bases between the germline ends. The CDR3 sequence is CASSLRTGSGNQPQHF. As DNA, the CDR3 is TGTGCCAGCAGCTTACGGACGGGGTCGGGCAATCAGCCCCAGCATTTT.

This sequence joins TRBV20-1 and TRBJ2-5; no clear D gene. The CDR3 loop spans 15 amino acids. Germline loops: CDR1 DFQATT, CDR2 SNEGSKA (reference sequence). V lost 1 base and J lost 1, with 13 bases in between. The CDR3 DNA reads TGCAGTGCTAGAGTCCTGGGCAGGAGCCAAGAGACCCAGTACTTC. It specifies CSARVLGRSQETQYF.

The gene calls are TRBV20-1 and TRBJ2-3; 14 positions agree with TRBD2. The CDR3 sequence is 13 residues long. V lost 5 bases and J lost 5; bases outside the gene matches: 0. Germline lookup yields CDR1 DFQATT and CDR2 SNEGSKA (reference sequence). The CDR3 loop is CSAGTSGRDTQYF. In DNA, the CDR3 is TGCAGTGCTGGGACTAGCGGGAGAGATACGCAGTATTTT.

This clonotype was detected many times. This chain uses TRBV7-2 with TRBJ1-6; D gene ambiguous. The CDR3 totals 13 residues. V lost 1 base and J lost 7, with 5 bases in between. Germline lookup yields CDR1 SGHTA and CDR2 FQGNSA. The CDR3 nucleotides are TGTGCCAGCAGCTTAGAAACAAATTCACCCCTCCACTTT. Translated: CASSLETNSPLHF. Filled out from reference TRBV7-2 and TRBJ1-6, the complete variable domain reads GAGVSQSPSNKVTEKGKDVELRCDPISGHTALYWYRQSLGQGLEFLIYFQGNSAPDKSGLPSDRFSAERTGGSVSTLTIQRTQQEDSAVYLCASSLETNSPLHFGNGTRLTVT.

The table lists this clonotype with a few counts. The rearrangement uses TRBV19 and TRBJ2-2, with TRBD2 as a possible D gene (6 bases). CDR1 is LNHDA, CDR2 SQIVND, per germline (reference sequence). CDR3 length: 13 residues. The V end lost 10 bases, the J end lost 7 bases, and 16 bases lay between the germline ends. The CDR3 sequence is CATTGEGHGELFF. The DNA for the CDR3 is TGTGCCACCACGGGAGAAGGTCACGGGGAGCTGTTTTTT.

As to this clonotype: Possible read error: a much larger clone is one base away. This chain connects TRBV6-5 to TRBJ1-1; 7 bases agree with TRBD1. The junction had 8 bases not matched to a gene; V was cut back by 2 bases and J by 2 bases. The CDR3 contains 16 residues. CDR1 is MNHEY, CDR2 SVGAGI, per germline. As DNA, the CDR3 is TGTGCCAGCAGTTACCCTATGACAGGGAGAAACACTGAAGCTTTCTTT. Encoded protein: CASSYPMTGRNTEAFF.

This clonotype has ten or more counts. The chain is built from TRBV11-1 and TRBJ2-4, with 9 bases lining up with TRBD2. Germline V gene sequence: CDR1 SGHAT, CDR2 FQDESV (reference sequence). With V trimmed by 6 bases and J by 9 bases, 3 bases remained unmatched. The CDR3 loop spans 12 amino acids. The CDR3 loop reads CASSYSGGIQYF. CDR3 sequence (DNA): TGTGCCAGCAGTTATAGCGGGGGCATTCAGTACTTC.

V usage is TRBV27 and J usage is TRBJ1-5; 7 bases map to TRBD1. The ends lost 4 bases at V and 3 bases at J; junction bases unmatched: 6. The CDR3 runs 15 residues. Germline V gene sequence: CDR1 MNHEY, CDR2 SMNVEV (reference sequence). This CDR3 reads CASSSRQGNNQPQHF. The CDR3 DNA is TGTGCCAGCAGTTCCAGACAGGGAAACAATCAGCCCCAGCATTTT.

This clonotype was seen ten or more times. The chain couples TRBV30 to TRBJ2-7; 7 positions agree with TRBD2. CDR1 is GTSNPN, CDR2 SVGIG, per germline (reference sequence). CDR3 length: 14 amino acids. Trimming removed 2 bases from V and 3 bases from J; junction bases left unmatched: 7. In DNA, the CDR3 is TGTGCCTGGAGTACGGGAGGCACCGACTACGAGCAGTACTTC. It codes for CAWSTGGTDYEQYF.

This clonotype occurred many times. The chain uses TRBV12-3 or TRBV12-4 and TRBJ1-4; the D is unclear. CDR3 length equals 12 residues. V was shortened by 1 base and J by 10 bases, with 7 bases between the two germline ends. The CDR3 DNA is TGTGCCAGCAGTTTAGAATCTCCAAAACTGTTTTTT. Its translation is CASSLESPKLFF.

This clonotype has a count of ten or more. The chain recombines TRBV12-3 or TRBV12-4 with TRBJ1-1; possibly TRBD1 for D (6 bases). The CDR3 has 16 amino acids. The V end was cut by 5 bases, the J end by 0 bases, with 16 bases between. Written as DNA, the CDR3 is TGTGCCAGCAGTCCCCACAGGGTAGGGTTGAACACTGAAGCTTTCTTT. This gives the protein CASSPHRVGLNTEAFF.

This clonotype was picked up many times. The chain couples TRBV28 to TRBJ2-7; D gene ambiguous. The V end was cut by 5 bases, the J end by 3 bases, with 8 bases between. This CDR3 contains 12 residues. Per germline, CDR1 MDHEN and CDR2 SYDVKM. The CDR3 sequence is CASSHGIYEQYF. CDR3 DNA: TGTGCCAGCAGTCATGGGATCTACGAGCAGTACTTC.

In this sample, this clonotype turned up a few times. This chain joins TRBV11-2 and TRBJ2-2; D gene unclear. Germline lookup yields CDR1 SGHAT and CDR2 FQNNGV. With 7 bases removed from V and 6 bases from J, the gap between germline ends came to 9 bases. This CDR3 is built from 12 residues. The CDR3 loop reads CASTLDPGELFF. DNA for the CDR3: TGTGCCAGCACCCTAGATCCCGGGGAGCTGTTTTTT.

This clonotype has just a few counts. Because it lacks the conserved phenylalanine or tryptophan at the end, this CDR3 is likely a read error. V is TRBV11-2 and J is TRBJ1-5, with D hard to call. CDR1 SGHAT and CDR2 FQNNGV come from the germline V gene. V lost 6 bases and J 5 bases, leaving 11 bases between the germline ends. The CDR3 loop spans 13 amino acids. The CDR3 nucleotides are TGTGCCAGCAGTCCGGTGGCCTATCAGCCCCAGCATCTT. Translated, it gives CASSPVAYQPQHL.

The chain couples TRBV11-1 to TRBJ1-1; the D is unclear. From germline, CDR1 is SGHAT and CDR2 FQDESV (reference sequence). Between the trimmed V and J ends, which lost 7 bases and 1 base, there was a span of 13 bases. The CDR3 totals 14 residues. As DNA, the CDR3 is TGTGCCAGCATGGGTACGGGCGGGAACACTGAAGCTTTCTTT. It yields the protein CASMGTGGNTEAFF.

Note on this clonotype: Mismatch with germline at one junction end may stem from a read error. The gene calls are TRBV19 and TRBJ1-1, with a tentative D call TRBD1 (5 bases). The germline V gene has CDR1 LNHDA and CDR2 SQIVND (reference sequence). CDR3 length: 14 residues. The CDR3 sequence: CASSIGTLNTEAFF. The CDR3 DNA is TGTGCCAGCAGTATCGGGACTCTGAACACTGAAGCTTTCTTT.

The table lists this clonotype with many counts. This chain uses TRBV20-1 with TRBJ1-1; D possibly corresponds to TRBD1 (5 bases). Germline CDR1 and CDR2: DFQATT and SNEGSKA (reference sequence). CDR3 length: 13 amino acids. V dropped 0 bases and J dropped 1 base, with 6 bases sitting between them. The CDR3 protein is CSARDTGNTEAFF. The CDR3 bases are TGCAGTGCTAGAGATACAGGGAACACTGAAGCTTTCTTT.

This clonotype was counted only a few times. The chain couples TRBV20-1 to TRBJ2-2, with TRBD2 matching over 12 bases. With 6 bases clipped from V and 2 bases from J, the junction kept 7 bases outside the gene matches. The CDR3 contains 16 residues. Looked up from germline, CDR1 is DFQATT and CDR2 is SNEGSKA (reference sequence). The CDR3 reads CSAAGTSGPNTGELFF. Here the CDR3 DNA reads TGCAGTGCCGCCGGGACTAGCGGGCCCAACACCGGGGAGCTGTTTTTT.

The rearrangement uses TRBV10-3 and TRBJ1-6; no reliable D call. The CDR3 length is 16 residues. Trimming left V 3 bases short and J 1 base short, with 10 bases between. Per germline, CDR1 ENHRY and CDR2 SYGVKD. CDR3 loop: CAISDGGGSYNSPLHF. For the CDR3, the DNA is TGTGCCATCAGTGATGGAGGTGGTTCCTATAATTCACCCCTCCACTTT.

The chain recombines TRBV29-1 with TRBJ2-7, with D hard to call. Germline V lookup: CDR1 SQVTM, CDR2 ANQGSEA. The CDR3 contains 11 residues. V lost 6 bases and J lost 3, with 9 bases in between. The CDR3 region has the DNA TGCAGCGTCGCGGACGGCTACGAGCAGTACTTC. Translation gives CSVADGYEQYF.

This clonotype was observed at least ten times. This chain connects TRBV29-1 to TRBJ2-7; TRBD2 is a possible D gene (5 bases). The CDR3 spans 15 residues. Germline CDR1 is SQVTM and CDR2 is ANQGSEA. The V and J ends lost 3 bases and 4 bases respectively, with 19 bases between them. The CDR3 DNA follows: TGCAGCGTTGAGTCGGGCGGCCGTCCGGGATACGAGCAGTACTTC. This codes for CSVESGGRPGYEQYF.

J is TRBJ1-5 and V is TRBV7-9, with TRBD1 as a possible D gene (6 bases). Deletions cut 8 bases from V and 5 bases from J, with 28 bases between. CDR1 and CDR2 from the germline V gene are SEHNR and FQNEAQ (reference sequence). The CDR3 totals 18 residues. The CDR3 nucleotides are TGTGCCAGCGGGTTATGGGTTCTCAACAGGGATTGGGATCAGCCCCAGCATTTT. Encoded protein: CASGLWVLNRDWDQPQHF.

The J gene is TRBJ2-7, the V gene TRBV19; 8 bases line up with TRBD1. Germline trimming cut 5 bases from V and 5 bases from J; bases unmatched to any gene: 11. CDR1 and CDR2 from the germline V gene are LNHDA and SQIVND (reference sequence). The CDR3 totals 15 residues. This CDR3 is CASSAQGTGIHEQYF. The DNA of the CDR3 is TGTGCCAGTAGTGCGCAAGGGACAGGCATCCACGAGCAGTACTTC.

This clonotype is a singleton in its sample. The J gene is TRBJ1-1, the V gene TRBV5-1, with 9 positions matching TRBD1. Germline CDR1 SGHRS, CDR2 YFSETQ. The junction had 5 bases not matched to a gene; V was cut back by 4 bases and J by 4 bases. The CDR3 sequence is 14 residues long. CDR3 DNA: TGCGCCAGCAGCGTCGGACAGGGGAGCACTGAAGCTTTCTTT. The encoded protein is CASSVGQGSTEAFF.

Many counts were recorded for this clonotype. CDR3 sequence reads: CSARSGTVFNSPLHF. CDR3 nucleotide sequence: TGCAGTGCTAGATCCGGGACAGTGTTTAATTCACCCCTCCACTTT. This chain connects TRBV20-1 to TRBJ1-6, with 7 bases that match TRBD1. Looked up from germline, CDR1 is DFQATT and CDR2 is SNEGSKA (reference sequence). The CDR3 is 15 residues long. The trim removed 2 bases at V and 6 bases at J, leaving 7 bases unmatched.

The CDR3 nucleotides are TGCGCCAGCAGTACCTCACTGGGAAACATTCAGTACTTC. Translated, it gives CASSTSLGNIQYF. The rearrangement links TRBV10-1 to TRBJ2-4; no reliable D call. The germline gives CDR1 WNHNN, CDR2 SYGVQD (reference sequence). This CDR3 has 13 residues. Trimming shortened V by 5 bases and J by 6 bases, and 11 bases separated the two germline ends.

This clonotype was recorded a few times. The V gene is TRBV7-9, the J gene TRBJ2-7, with 7 bases fitting TRBD2. CDR1 SEHNR and CDR2 FQNEAQ come from the germline V gene (reference sequence). The CDR3 runs 15 residues. With V trimmed by 6 bases and J by 2 bases, 10 bases remained unmatched. DNA for the CDR3: TGTGCCAGCAGGGCTGCTAGCGGAGCAACCTACGAGCAGTACTTC. It encodes CASRAASGATYEQYF.

This clonotype was found many times. J is TRBJ1-4 and V is TRBV20-1; D not resolved. V lost 5 bases to trimming and J lost 7 bases, with 5 bases between them. This CDR3 is 10 amino acids long. CDR1 DFQATT and CDR2 SNEGSKA come from the germline V gene (reference sequence). CDR3 amino acids: CSAVGEKLFF. CDR3 DNA sequence: TGCAGTGCTGTAGGTGAAAAACTGTTTTTT.

This chain uses TRBV19 with TRBJ2-7, with D perhaps matching TRBD2 (6 bases). Trimming removed 3 bases at V and 1 base at J, with 10 bases between. The CDR3 loop spans 14 amino acids. Germline CDR1 is LNHDA and CDR2 is SQIVND (reference sequence). The CDR3 region is CASSIGGGSYEQYF. The CDR3 DNA sequence: TGTGCCAGTAGTATTGGTGGGGGGTCCTACGAGCAGTACTTC.